Shown below are 14 T cell receptor beta chains from a single sample sequenced in a study of blood T cell repertoires in COVID-19. Sequencing was performed with immunoSEQ multiplex PCR; in TCRdb, only in-frame clones are kept and a portion is missing. The repertoire holds a few hundred thousand clones, over 60% seen once, with under 8.5% in the top ten. The sequenced sample consisted of peripheral blood. The source is a woman in her seventies with acute or convalescent COVID-19.

This clone was seen a handful of times. V gene TRBV5-1 combines with J gene TRBJ1-6; TRBD1 aligns across 10 bases. The CDR3 is 17 residues long. V dropped 1 base and J dropped 7; count of bases not matched to a gene: 8. Germline assignment: CDR1 SGHRS and CDR2 YFSETQ. The CDR3 region has the DNA TGCGCCAGCAGCTTGCAAACGACAGGGGGCCCAAATTCACCCCTCCACTTT. Translation: CASSLQTTGGPNSPLHF. The variable domain in full, completed from reference TRBV5-1 and TRBJ1-6, reads KAGVTQTPRYLIKTRGQQVTLSCSPISGHRSVSWYQQTPGQGLQFLFEYFSETQRNKGNFPGRFSGRQFSNSRSEMNVSTLELGDSALYLCASSLQTTGGPNSPLHFGNGTRLTVT.

The chain has TRBV7-8 and TRBJ2-7; D is unresolved. Germline V gene data show CDR1 as SGHVS and CDR2 as FQNEAQ. The CDR3 runs to 12 residues. The V end lost 5 bases, the J end lost 5 bases, and 10 bases lay between the germline ends. The CDR3 loop is CASSPLVDEQYV. CDR3 nucleotide sequence: TGTGCCAGCAGCCCCCTTGTCGACGAGCAGTACGTC.

The chain recombines TRBV7-2 with TRBJ2-4; tentatively, D is TRBD1 (5 bases). The V gene's germline CDR1 is SGHTA and CDR2 FQGNSA. The CDR3 extends over 16 amino acids. V was pared by 5 bases and J by 7 bases, with 21 bases between. CDR3 nucleotides: TGTGCCAGCAGCAACCGACAGACTGGTTACGGGAACATTCAGTACTTC. This gives the protein CASSNRQTGYGNIQYF. Drawing the rest from reference TRBV7-2 and TRBJ2-4, the complete variable domain is GAGVSQSPSNKVTEKGKDVELRCDPISGHTALYWYRQSLGQGLEFLIYFQGNSAPDKSGLPSDRFSAERTGGSVSTLTIQRTQQEDSAVYLCASSNRQTGYGNIQYFGAGTRLSVL.

The chain couples TRBV5-1 to TRBJ2-7; 7 bases align to TRBD2. This CDR3 has 15 residues. The ends lost 0 bases at V and 0 bases at J; junction bases unmatched: 3. CDR1 is SGHRS, CDR2 YFSETQ, per germline. The CDR3 is CASSLVAGSSYEQYF. CDR3 bases: TGCGCCAGCAGCTTGGTAGCGGGCAGCTCCTACGAGCAGTACTTC.

The chain is built from TRBV25-1 and TRBJ1-2; 7 bases align to TRBD1. The CDR3 contains 13 residues. Germline V gene sequence: CDR1 MGHDK, CDR2 SYGVNS. V lost 5 bases and J lost 4; bases outside the gene matches: 4. This chain's CDR3 is CASSKGGSYGYTF. DNA of the CDR3: TGTGCCAGCAGTAAAGGGGGCTCCTATGGCTACACCTTC.

The V gene is TRBV29-1, the J gene TRBJ1-2, with a weak D call TRBD1 (6 bases). Between the trimmed V and J ends, which lost 4 bases and 0 bases, there was a span of 15 bases. Per the germline V gene, CDR1 is SQVTM and CDR2 is ANQGSEA. This CDR3 comprises 15 residues. CDR3 sequence reads: CSVVGGTRSNYGYTF. CDR3 in DNA: TGCAGCGTTGTGGGTGGGACAAGGTCTAACTATGGCTACACCTTC.

The J gene is TRBJ2-5, the V gene TRBV7-2; D is perhaps TRBD2 (6 bases). Trimming took off 0 bases at V and 2 bases at J, with 10 bases between the two ends. Per germline, CDR1 SGHTA and CDR2 FQGNSA. This CDR3 region has 15 residues. CDR3 amino acids: CASSLARDFQETQYF. DNA of the CDR3: TGTGCCAGCAGCTTAGCGCGGGACTTTCAAGAGACCCAGTACTTC.

This rearrangement joins TRBV6-6 to TRBJ2-2, with 7 bases that match TRBD1. Germline V gene data show CDR1 as MNHNY and CDR2 as SVGAGI (reference sequence). The CDR3 covers 16 residues. J gave up 2 bases and V 5 bases, and 8 bases lay outside the gene matches. For the CDR3, the DNA is TGTGCCAGCAGTCCCCCGACAGGGCGTAACACCGGGGAGCTGTTTTTT. It is translated as CASSPPTGRNTGELFF.

The V gene is TRBV5-8, the J gene TRBJ2-5; 11 positions agree with TRBD1. The germline V gene encodes CDR1 SGHTS and CDR2 YDEGEE. The CDR3 is made up of 16 amino acids. V shed 3 bases and J 3 bases; nucleotides not matched to a gene: 7. CDR3 sequence reads: CASSSGTGGVEETQYF. The CDR3 nucleotides are TGTGCCAGCAGCTCGGGGACAGGGGGAGTAGAAGAGACCCAGTACTTC.

J is TRBJ1-3 and V is TRBV10-3; D remains ambiguous. The CDR3 is 19 residues long. The germline CDR1 and CDR2 sequences are ENHRY and SYGVKD. Trimming removed 3 bases from V and 1 base from J, with 22 bases in between. CDR3 region: CAISDAPVEANPSGNTIYF. CDR3 bases: TGTGCCATCAGTGATGCGCCCGTTGAGGCGAACCCTTCTGGAAACACCATATATTTT.

The chain has TRBV7-9 and TRBJ2-1; 8 positions match TRBD2. The trim removed 4 bases at V and 9 bases at J, leaving 8 bases unmatched. The V gene's germline CDR1 is SEHNR and CDR2 FQNEAQ (reference sequence). CDR3 length equals 14 residues. For the CDR3, the DNA is TGTGCCAGCAGCTCACCCTGGGCGGGGGGTGAGCAGTTCTTC. This codes for CASSSPWAGGEQFF. Drawing the rest from reference TRBV7-9 and TRBJ2-1, the complete variable domain is DTGVSQNPRHKITKRGQNVTFRCDPISEHNRLYWYRQTLGQGPEFLTYFQNEAQLEKSRLLSDRFSAERPKGSFSTLEIQRTEQGDSAMYLCASSSPWAGGEQFFGPGTRLTVL.

This clone was detected only a few times. The CDR3 loop is CASSSYGAPEAFF. The CDR3 bases are TGTGCCAGCAGCTCCTATGGGGCCCCTGAAGCTTTCTTT. This rearrangement joins TRBV5-5 to TRBJ1-1, with TRBD1 as a possible D gene (5 bases). V was pared by 3 bases and J by 6 bases, with 12 bases between. Germline-derived CDR1 and CDR2 are SGHKS and YYEKEE (reference sequence). The CDR3 runs 13 residues.

The chain combines TRBV18 with TRBJ1-2; D not certain. Germline V lookup: CDR1 KGHSH, CDR2 LQKENI. There are 13 residues in the CDR3. Trimming took off 5 bases at V and 7 bases at J, with 14 bases between the two ends. CDR3 coding DNA: TGTGCCAGCTCAAGTGACATGAACGGTGGCTACACCTTC. Its protein is CASSSDMNGGYTF.

This clone has just one count. This sequence joins TRBV12-3 or TRBV12-4 and TRBJ2-5, with TRBD2 as a possible D gene (6 bases). This CDR3 contains 13 residues. With 6 bases removed from V and 1 base from J, the gap between germline ends came to 9 bases. DNA of the CDR3: TGTGCCAGCAGCTGGACTATCCAAGAGACCCAGTACTTC. Protein: CASSWTIQETQYF.